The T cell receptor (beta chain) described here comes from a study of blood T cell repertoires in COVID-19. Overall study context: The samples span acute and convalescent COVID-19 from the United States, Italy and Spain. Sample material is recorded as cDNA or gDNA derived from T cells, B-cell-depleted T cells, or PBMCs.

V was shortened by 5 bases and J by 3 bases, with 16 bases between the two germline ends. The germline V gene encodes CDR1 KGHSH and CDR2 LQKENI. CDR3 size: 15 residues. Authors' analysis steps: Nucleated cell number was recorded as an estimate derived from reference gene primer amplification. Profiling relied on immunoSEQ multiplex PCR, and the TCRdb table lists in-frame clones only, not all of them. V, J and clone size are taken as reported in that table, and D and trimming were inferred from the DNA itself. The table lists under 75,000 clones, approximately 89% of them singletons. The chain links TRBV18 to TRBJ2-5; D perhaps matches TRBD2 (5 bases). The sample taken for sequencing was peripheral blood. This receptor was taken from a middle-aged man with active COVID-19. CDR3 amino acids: CASSASIGREETQYF. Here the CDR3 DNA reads TGTGCCAGCTCAGCCTCCATCGGGCGGGAAGAGACCCAGTACTTC.